One sample yielded the 5 T cell receptor beta chains listed below, sequenced in a study of human T cells and chemical hapten exposure. Using its own MiXCR run on the RACE reads, TCRdb lists one record per CDR3 protein. The table has roughly 50,000 distinct CDR3 sequences, 9% to 10% seen once; the top ten hold over 15%. The time point: patch test 3, about 24 weeks after DPC sensitization. As for treatment: therapeutic diphenylcyclopropenone sensitization with weekly scalp DPC. The sample consisted of whole blood, taken in connection with sensitization to the hapten diphenylcyclopropenone (DPC). Receptor source: a woman aged 40 to 55 with alopecia areata. Some clones in this sample may be carry-over from other donors' samples.

The chain carries TRBV7-2 and TRBJ2-7; D ambiguous. Trimming removed 2 bases at V and 5 bases at J, with 10 bases between. The CDR3 extends over 13 amino acids. The germline gives CDR1 SGHTA, CDR2 FQGNSA. This CDR3 is CASSLINLHEQYF. The CDR3 coding sequence is TGTGCCAGCAGCTTAATAAATCTGCACGAGCAGTACTTC.

This clonotype appeared many times. Written as DNA, the CDR3 is TGTGCCAGCAGCGTAGAGGGCAGGGCGCTCTATGGCTACACCTTC. It yields the protein CASSVEGRALYGYTF. The chain couples TRBV9 to TRBJ1-2; possible D gene TRBD1, 5 bases. This CDR3 contains 15 residues. From germline, CDR1 is SGDLS and CDR2 YYNGEE. V shed 0 bases and J shed 4 bases, with 13 bases lying between them.

This clonotype came up many times. This rearrangement joins TRBV20-1 to TRBJ1-1; D is ambiguous. In germline, CDR1 is DFQATT, CDR2 SNEGSKA (reference sequence). The V end was cut by 6 bases, the J end by 3 bases, with 14 bases between. This CDR3 is 13 amino acids long. CDR3 sequence (DNA): TGCAGTGCACCCACGGGCCGGGACACTGAAGCTTTCTTT. It specifies CSAPTGRDTEAFF.

This clonotype was seen only a few times. The chain links TRBV7-3 to TRBJ2-3, with 8 bases that match TRBD2. Germline V gene data show CDR1 as SGHTA and CDR2 as FQGTGA. With 3 bases clipped from V and 0 bases from J, the junction kept 2 bases outside the gene matches. The CDR3 has 15 amino acids. This CDR3 reads CASSFRGGSTDTQYF. In nucleotides, the CDR3 is TGTGCCAGCAGCTTCCGGGGGGGAAGCACAGATACGCAGTATTTT.

The V gene is TRBV24-1, the J gene TRBJ2-1; 7 bases agree with TRBD2. Germline V lookup: CDR1 KGHDR, CDR2 SFDVKD. V gave up 4 bases and J gave up 5 bases; unmatched junction bases: 10. There are 16 residues in the CDR3. CDR3 region: CATSDPGLVGDNEQFF. CDR3 sequence (DNA): TGTGCCACCAGTGACCCTGGACTAGTGGGTGACAATGAGCAGTTCTTC.